The 24 T cell receptor beta chains in this list originate from one sample, sequenced in a study of cytomegalovirus exposure and HLA in healthy donors. The PCR used 60 Vbeta and 13 Jbeta primers. TCRdb's copy holds only in-frame clones and misses some; the assay was immunoSEQ multiplex PCR. The sample yields 130,000 or so clones, over 8.5% seen once. Sample: PBMCs. These receptors came from a woman between 40 and 50 years old in good health and CMV-seropositive.

This clone appeared a few times. This chain connects TRBV9 to TRBJ2-7; TRBD1 matches at 7 bases. V was clipped by 0 bases and J by 5 bases; unmatched bases: 8. Per the germline V gene, CDR1 is SGDLS and CDR2 is YYNGEE. The CDR3 is 15 amino acids. CDR3 sequence: CASSVAAGGMHEQYF. The CDR3 nucleotides are TGTGCCAGCAGCGTAGCGGCAGGGGGAATGCACGAGCAGTACTTC. Looking up the rest from reference TRBV9 and TRBJ2-7 gives the full variable domain: DSGVTQTPKHLITATGQRVTLRCSPRSGDLSVYWYQQSLDQGLQFLIQYYNGEERAKGNILERFSAQQFPDLHSELNLSSLELGDSALYFCASSVAAGGMHEQYFGPGTRLTVT.

V and J are TRBV5-6 and TRBJ1-5; 7 bases align to TRBD1. This CDR3 is built from 15 residues. Germline V gene data show CDR1 as SGHDT and CDR2 as YYEEEE. J was trimmed by 5 bases and V by 2 bases; bases with no gene match: 7. The CDR3 sequence is CASSLGGPWYQPQHF. The CDR3 coding sequence is TGTGCCAGCAGCTTAGGGGGCCCATGGTATCAGCCCCAGCATTTT.

The chain combines TRBV27 with TRBJ2-3, with a tentative D call TRBD1 (7 bases). Germline CDR1 reads MNHEY; CDR2 reads SMNVEV (reference sequence). This CDR3 is built from 15 residues. The V gene lost 8 bases and the J gene lost 1 base, with 16 bases spanning the gap. CDR3 protein: CASGGGGSGTDTQYF. The CDR3 coding sequence is TGTGCCAGCGGAGGAGGGGGCTCAGGCACAGATACGCAGTATTTT.

This chain connects TRBV6-5 to TRBJ2-3; a weak D match, TRBD2 (5 bases). The V end was cut by 4 bases, the J end by 9 bases, with 23 bases between. From germline, CDR1 is MNHEY and CDR2 SVGAGI. The length of the CDR3 is 16 residues. CDR3 sequence: CASSSPGSHREETQYF. CDR3 sequence (DNA): TGTGCCAGCAGTTCCCCGGGAAGTCATAGAGAGGAGACGCAGTATTTT.

This clone has just a few counts. The V call is TRBV5-1, the J call TRBJ2-7, with 8 bases identical to TRBD1. CDR1 is SGHRS and CDR2 is YFSETQ in the germline V gene. The CDR3 consists of 15 residues. The junction had 5 bases not matched to a gene; V was cut back by 1 base and J by 2 bases. This CDR3 is CASSLRAGGTYEQYF. The CDR3 coding sequence is TGCGCCAGCAGCTTGAGGGCAGGGGGCACCTACGAGCAGTACTTC. Variable domain in full (rest from reference TRBV5-1 and TRBJ2-7): KAGVTQTPRYLIKTRGQQVTLSCSPISGHRSVSWYQQTPGQGLQFLFEYFSETQRNKGNFPGRFSGRQFSNSRSEMNVSTLELGDSALYLCASSLRAGGTYEQYFGPGTRLTVT.

This clone was counted only a few times. The gene calls are TRBV5-1 and TRBJ1-2; 9 positions match TRBD1. Germline V gene sequence: CDR1 SGHRS, CDR2 YFSETQ. This CDR3 region has 16 residues. V dropped 4 bases and J dropped 2; count of bases not matched to a gene: 9. CDR3 coding DNA: TGCGCCAGCAGCAGGACCGGGACAGGGAAAAACTATGGCTACACCTTC. Translation gives CASSRTGTGKNYGYTF.

This clone was recorded a few times. In nucleotides, the CDR3 is TGTGCCAGCAGCTTGGGACAGGGGGGTTATGGCTACACCTTC. It translates to CASSLGQGGYGYTF. J is TRBJ1-2 and V is TRBV5-4; TRBD1 agrees at 9 bases. Trimming at V came to 0 bases and at J to 5 bases, leaving 2 bases not matched to a gene. The CDR3 has 14 residues. CDR1 is SGHNT, CDR2 YYREEE, per germline (reference sequence).

This clone showed up just a few times. The CDR3 region has the DNA TGTGCCAGTACTGTAGGGGGGGCTTCTTTAAACATTCAGTACTTC. Its protein is CASTVGGASLNIQYF. The chain carries TRBV2 and TRBJ2-4; a weak D match, TRBD2 (7 bases). From germline, CDR1 is SNHLY and CDR2 FYNNEI. The CDR3 length is 15 residues. With 9 bases removed from V and 6 bases from J, the gap between germline ends came to 21 bases.

The chain couples TRBV4-1 to TRBJ1-1; possibly TRBD1 for D (5 bases). Trimming removed 1 base at V and 2 bases at J, with 20 bases between. The CDR3 has 18 amino acids. Germline CDR1 and CDR2: MGHRA and YSYEKL. The CDR3 sequence: CASSQATGALGGNTEAFF. In nucleotides, the CDR3 is TGCGCCAGCAGCCAAGCTACAGGAGCGCTGGGGGGTAACACTGAAGCTTTCTTT.

This clone has only a few counts. This chain joins TRBV25-1 and TRBJ2-6; the D gene is possibly TRBD2 (5 bases). This CDR3 is built from 15 residues. Germline CDR1 reads MGHDK; CDR2 reads SYGVNS. The V and J ends lost 1 base and 2 bases respectively, with 6 bases between them. CDR3 region: CASSEFGAGANVLTF. CDR3 nucleotides: TGTGCCAGCAGTGAATTCGGGGCTGGGGCCAACGTCCTGACTTTC. Drawing the rest from reference TRBV25-1 and TRBJ2-6, the complete variable domain is EADIYQTPRYLVIGTGKKITLECSQTMGHDKMYWYQQDPGMELHLIHYSYGVNSTEKGDLSSESTVSRIRTEHFPLTLESARPSHTSQYLCASSEFGAGANVLTFGAGSRLTVL.

This clone was found a few times. The rearrangement links TRBV28 to TRBJ1-6; unclear D gene. The CDR3 sequence is 18 residues long. The V end lost 6 bases, the J end lost 5 bases, and 23 bases lay between the germline ends. CDR1 is MDHEN and CDR2 is SYDVKM in the germline V gene. CDR3 loop: CASRNGGSPAPDNSPLHF. DNA for the CDR3: TGTGCCAGCAGGAACGGAGGGTCCCCCGCCCCGGATAATTCACCCCTCCACTTT.

This clone came up a few times. J is TRBJ1-2 and V is TRBV10-2, with D perhaps matching TRBD1 (6 bases). The CDR3 is 14 amino acids. The V end lost 6 bases, the J end lost 5 bases, and 16 bases lay between the germline ends. Germline lookup yields CDR1 WSHSY and CDR2 SAAADI. This CDR3 reads CASSPGTRNYGYTF. The CDR3 DNA sequence: TGCGCCAGCAGCCCCGGGACACGAAATTATGGCTACACCTTC.

This chain joins TRBV10-3 and TRBJ2-3; 16 bases fit TRBD2. CDR1 is ENHRY and CDR2 is SYGVKD in the germline V gene. V lost 10 bases, J lost 3 bases, and 7 bases stayed unmatched. CDR3 length: 16 residues. CDR3 region: CATGTSGGVNTDTQYF. The CDR3 DNA sequence: TGTGCCACAGGGACTAGCGGGGGGGTTAATACAGATACGCAGTATTTT.

In its sample, this clone was seen a few times. V and J are TRBV7-8 and TRBJ1-2; TRBD1 matches 11 bases. Germline-derived CDR1 and CDR2 are SGHVS and FQNEAQ. With V trimmed by 5 bases and J by 6 bases, 5 bases remained unmatched. This CDR3 spans 14 amino acids. DNA of the CDR3: TGTGCCAGCAGCATCCCGGGACAGGGGGATGGCTACACCTTC. Translated, it gives CASSIPGQGDGYTF.

The rearrangement joins TRBV27 to TRBJ2-6, with TRBD1 as a possible D gene (6 bases). Germline CDR1 is MNHEY and CDR2 is SMNVEV (reference sequence). CDR3 size: 14 residues. The V end lost 6 bases, the J end lost 2 bases, and 8 bases lay between the germline ends. CDR3 sequence reads: CASRQGTGANVLTF. The CDR3, as DNA: TGTGCCAGCAGACAGGGCACTGGGGCCAACGTCCTGACTTTC.

The rearrangement joins TRBV2 to TRBJ1-1, with 8 positions matching TRBD1. V gave up 0 bases and J gave up 7 bases; unmatched junction bases: 1. This CDR3 region has 13 residues. Germline CDR1 and CDR2: SNHLY and FYNNEI. CDR3 sequence (DNA): TGTGCCAGCAGTGAAGCACAGGGGGGTGAAGCTTTCTTT. As protein: CASSEAQGGEAFF. The whole variable domain, remainder taken from reference TRBV2 and TRBJ1-1, is EPEVTQTPSHQVTQMGQEVILRCVPISNHLYFYWYRQILGQKVEFLVSFYNNEISEKSEIFDDQFSVERPDGSNFTLKIRSTKLEDSAMYFCASSEAQGGEAFFGQGTRLTVV.

The V call is TRBV5-1, the J call TRBJ2-6; 7 bases line up with TRBD1. The V gene end was trimmed by 1 base and the J gene end by 2 bases; junction bases not matched to a gene: 6. CDR1 is SGHRS, CDR2 YFSETQ, per germline. This CDR3 comprises 17 residues. The CDR3 nucleotides read TGCGCCAGCAGCTTGCGGGGAGACAGGGCTGGGGCCAACGTCCTGACTTTC. Residues: CASSLRGDRAGANVLTF.

This clone was counted a few times. V gene TRBV10-2 combines with J gene TRBJ2-3, with D hard to call. V was trimmed by 5 bases and J by 2 bases, leaving 11 bases between them. This CDR3 has 14 amino acids. From germline, CDR1 is WSHSY and CDR2 SAAADI. Written as DNA, the CDR3 is TGCGCCAGCAGTTCGGCAGGTCCCACAGATACGCAGTATTTT. It translates to CASSSAGPTDTQYF.

A few counts support this clone. The chain is built from TRBV5-1 and TRBJ2-1, with D possibly TRBD1 on 5 matching bases. The CDR3 has 18 residues. Trimming removed 4 bases from V and 3 bases from J, with 23 bases in between. The germline V gene encodes CDR1 SGHRS and CDR2 YFSETQ. CDR3 coding DNA: TGCGCCAGCAGCAAGTCAGGGTCGCCCCCCCCGGTCTACAATGAGCAGTTCTTC. Its translation: CASSKSGSPPPVYNEQFF.

This rearrangement joins TRBV7-9 to TRBJ2-1; possible D gene TRBD1, 5 bases. The V gene's germline CDR1 is SEHNR and CDR2 FQNEAQ (reference sequence). Trimming shortened V by 0 bases and J by 8 bases, and 11 bases separated the two germline ends. This CDR3 comprises 14 residues. The CDR3 here is CASSLAGELYEQFF. For the CDR3, the DNA is TGTGCCAGCAGCTTAGCAGGGGAACTCTATGAGCAGTTCTTC.

This clone occurred a few times. The CDR3 sequence is CASSLGTQGSNQPQHF. The CDR3 DNA follows: TGTGCCAGCAGCTTAGGCACCCAGGGTAGCAATCAGCCCCAGCATTTT. The rearrangement links TRBV7-6 to TRBJ1-5, with a possible D match to TRBD1 (5 bases). The CDR3 consists of 16 residues. Trimming removed 1 base from V and 0 bases from J, with 10 bases in between. CDR1 is SGHVS, CDR2 FNYEAQ, per germline.

V is TRBV30 and J is TRBJ1-6; a weak D match, TRBD1 (5 bases). The length of the CDR3 is 16 residues. Germline CDR1 reads GTSNPN; CDR2 reads SVGIG (reference sequence). V was pared by 1 base and J by 3 bases, with 13 bases between. The CDR3, as DNA: TGTGCCTGGAGTGATGGGACTCAAAACTATAATTCACCCCTCCACTTT. Its protein product is CAWSDGTQNYNSPLHF.

This clone was found a few times. The chain carries TRBV4-1 and TRBJ1-2; unclear D gene. The germline gives CDR1 MGHRA, CDR2 YSYEKL. The CDR3 consists of 15 residues. The V gene lost 5 bases and the J gene lost 2 bases, with 15 bases spanning the gap. CDR3 protein: CASSYGILPNYGYTF. The CDR3 region has the DNA TGCGCCAGCAGCTACGGGATCCTTCCGAACTATGGCTACACCTTC.

This clone occurred a few times. V is TRBV7-9 and J is TRBJ1-3; D is perhaps TRBD1 (5 bases). The ends were cut back, 0 bases at V and 6 bases at J, with 12 bases in the middle. The CDR3 loop spans 15 amino acids. Germline-derived CDR1 and CDR2 are SEHNR and FQNEAQ (reference sequence). The CDR3, as DNA: TGTGCCAGCAGCTTAGCTGCAGGGCCGGAAAACACCATATATTTT. Its protein is CASSLAAGPENTIYF.